This T cell receptor beta chain was observed in a study of PD-L1 blockade in urothelial cancer (dated 2017 in TCRdb). General notes on the study: Every patient began therapy around 2014 and was given atezolizumab 1,200 mg intravenously every 3 weeks. Twenty-five of 29 patients were males with bladder-origin urothelial cancer, and about 60% of the 29 reported a prior smoking history. An ECOG performance status of 0 or 1 was recorded for the patients, and 0 to 3 prior chemotherapy regimens had been received by the patients. Blood samples were analyzed 3 weeks after the start of treatment (second dose) and 6 weeks after the start of treatment. Blood samples gave median yields of approximately 130,000 T cells and over 80,000 unique TCRs, along with a median clonality of 0.080. An exploratory multi-omic analysis was conducted of the somatic, immune and clinical correlates of response to PD-L1 blockade with atezolizumab in urothelial cancer. Pretreatment tumor samples, along with matched peripheral blood collected serially before and after atezolizumab treatment, underwent TCR sequencing. Progression-free survival longer than 6 months counted as durable clinical benefit, and TCR features were additionally tested against both progression-free and overall survival. In the same patients who had TCR sequencing, pretreatment tumors also underwent whole exome sequencing and RNA sequencing. Durable clinical benefit was achieved by nine patients but not by the remaining 20. Pretreatment blood TCR-seq was available for about 28 patients, at least one posttreatment blood collection was obtained for some 24 patients, and tumor TCR-seq was available for some 24 patients.

The cohort comprised 25 to 30 patients with locally advanced or metastatic urothelial carcinoma treated at Memorial Sloan Kettering on a trial protocol. Peripheral blood mononuclear cells were collected from each patient pretreatment and during treatment, giving between 1 and 8 total time points per patient. The Qiagen DNeasy Blood extraction kit was used to purify genomic DNA from total PBMCs and tumor samples. PBMCs were collected pretreatment and during treatment and were isolated and stored as previously described. This clone was counted between two and nine times. The clone's antigen remains unknown. No base quality values were provided; no much bigger clone lies one nucleotide off. The CDR3 spans 16 residues, from the cysteine through the phenylalanine. CDR3 DNA only is kept here, 48 bases in frame from base 1. Ends trimmed: V by 0 bases, J by 4 bases; bases unmatched to a gene: 8. According to the germline V gene (reference sequence), CDR1 reads SGHNT and CDR2 reads YYREEE.

Results and caveats for the whole study, not just this receptor: Greater expansion of tumor-associated TCR clones in peripheral blood 3 weeks after the start of treatment was observed in patients with durable benefit (n of about 20, p = 0.022). Improved progression-free and overall survival was associated with having pretreatment peripheral blood TCR clonality below the median. Because the sample size was small (n ≈ 30) and many exploratory analyses were performed, the results are intended to be hypothesis-generating.

To estimate absolute template abundance from read counts, synthetic TCR analog templates were spiked into each PCR. Using the immunoSEQ assay, TCRbeta CDR3 regions were amplified from genomic DNA with bias-controlled V and J gene primers. Sequencing of rearranged TCRbeta segments was performed at approximately 20X coverage. The study's processing was this. Clustering was used to correct sequencing errors, and CDR3s were annotated against IMGT to assign V, D and J genes. Downstream analyses used only productive TCRbeta rearrangements and left out out-of-frame or stop-codon sequences. Clonality was computed as one minus Shannon entropy normalized by the log of the number of unique productive sequences. Clones differing between time points or between blood and tumor were identified by Fisher's exact test with Benjamini-Hochberg correction at adjusted p below 0.01. The table was pulled from immuneACCESS by TCRdb, which kept in-frame rearrangements only. Such tables lose some clones; where checked, under half of the loss comes from unresolved V genes, and the rest has no known cause. V, J and clone size are taken as reported in that table, and D and trimming were inferred from the DNA itself. This sample has roughly 25,000 clones in its table, and 84% of those were observed once. Of the sample, 9.6% falls within the top ten clones.

This clonotype was sampled from a man between 65 and 85 years old with urothelial cancer. This sample comprised PBMCs, obtained around atezolizumab (anti-PD-L1) treatment. The sequence is built from TRBV5-4 and TRBJ2-5; TRBD2 agrees with 8 junctional bases. The DNA reads TGTGCCAGCAGCTTGGAAGGACTAGCAGGAGGAGAGACCCAGTACTTC. It encodes CASSLEGLAGGETQYF.